A selection of T cell receptor beta chains follows, all from one sample in a study of cytomegalovirus exposure and HLA in healthy donors. Profiled with immunoSEQ multiplex PCR; TCRdb holds only in-frame clones, not every one. The table shows about 140,000 clones, with about three quarters occurring only once. Sequenced: PBMCs. The receptors were sampled from a male donor in good health and CMV-seronegative. CDR3s include the opening cysteine and the closing phenylalanine or tryptophan. A D gene is named only where the DNA matches it firmly. The size field is filled for only some rows; it gives once, few, many or a size class.

size	V	J	D	CDR3	DNA
NA	TRBV9	TRBJ1-4	TRBD1	CASSVGGRGLSNEKLFF	TGTGCCAGCAGCGTAGGAGGCAGGGGGCTAAGCAATGAAAAACTGTTTTTT
NA	TRBV11-3	TRBJ2-5	NA	CASSLDQSGAQYF	TGTGCCAGCAGCTTGGACCAGTCGGGGGCCCAGTACTTC
NA	TRBV10-2	TRBJ2-1	NA	CASSPKDEQFF	TGCGCCAGCAGTCCTAAAGATGAGCAGTTCTTC
NA	TRBV14	TRBJ2-5	TRBD1	CASSPTGTVAQYF	TGTGCCAGCAGCCCGACCGGGACAGTTGCCCAGTACTTC
NA	TRBV7-9	TRBJ2-1	TRBD2	CASSAQPGLAGNEQFF	TGTGCCAGCAGCGCGCAGCCGGGACTAGCGGGGAATGAGCAGTTCTTC
NA	TRBV6-1	TRBJ1-1	NA	CASSEGTESTEAFF	TGTGCCAGCAGTGAAGGGACAGAGAGCACTGAAGCTTTCTTT
few	TRBV5-1	TRBJ1-1	NA	CASSPGRGSGEAFF	TGCGCCAGCAGCCCCGGGAGGGGCTCTGGGGAAGCTTTCTTT
NA	TRBV11-3	TRBJ2-3	TRBD1	CASSLVPGQGTDTQYF	TGTGCCAGCAGCTTAGTGCCGGGACAGGGCACAGATACGCAGTATTTT
once	TRBV7-9	TRBJ1-1	NA	CASSLLAVVSTEAFF	TGTGCCAGCAGCTTACTTGCTGTAGTGAGCACTGAAGCTTTCTTT
NA	TRBV7-2	TRBJ2-1	TRBD2	CASSLGLAGGLNEQFF	TGTGCCAGCAGCTTAGGACTAGCGGGGGGGCTCAATGAGCAGTTCTTC
NA	TRBV19	TRBJ2-2	NA	CAVAQWESGELFF	TGTGCCGTGGCCCAATGGGAGAGCGGGGAGCTGTTTTTT
NA	TRBV18	TRBJ2-7	TRBD2	CASSLSGTSGFYEQYF	TGTGCCAGCTCACTATCCGGGACTAGCGGCTTCTACGAGCAGTACTTC
NA	TRBV11-3	TRBJ1-6	NA	CASSGTPNSPLHF	TGTGCCAGCAGCGGGACACCAAATTCACCCCTCCACTTT
NA	TRBV5-1	TRBJ1-4	NA	CASSMDTGWNEKLFF	TGCGCCAGCAGCATGGACACGGGATGGAATGAAAAACTGTTTTTT
NA	TRBV6-5	TRBJ2-1	NA	CASGYSRDEQFF	TGTGCCAGCGGTTACTCGCGGGATGAGCAGTTCTTC
NA	TRBV7-8	TRBJ2-5	TRBD2	CASSLFTSGQEMYF	TGTGCCAGCAGCTTATTCACTAGCGGTCAAGAGATGTACTTC
NA	TRBV15	TRBJ2-1	NA	CATSRRRSSYNEQFF	TGTGCCACCAGCAGACGGCGGAGCTCCTACAATGAGCAGTTCTTC
NA	TRBV6-6	TRBJ1-1	NA	CASSYSFGSGSVAFF	TGTGCCAGCAGTTACAGTTTCGGTTCCGGTTCTGTCGCTTTCTTT
NA	TRBV7-3	TRBJ2-7	TRBD1	CASSLRQGAREQYF	TGTGCCAGCAGCCTTAGACAGGGGGCGAGGGAGCAGTACTTC
NA	TRBV7-9	TRBJ2-5	NA	CASTFAETQYF	TGTGCCAGCACCTTTGCGGAGACCCAGTACTTC
NA	TRBV29-1	TRBJ1-2	TRBD1	CSARQGKGAYGYTF	TGCAGCGCCCGACAGGGGAAGGGGGCCTATGGCTACACCTTC
NA	TRBV20-1	TRBJ1-2	NA	CSARGGAGYTF	TGCAGTGCCAGAGGCGGGGCCGGCTACACCTTC
NA	TRBV5-1	TRBJ1-1	NA	CASSLGGSDRNTEAFF	TGCGCCAGCAGCTTGGGGGGCTCGGACCGGAACACTGAAGCTTTCTTT
once	TRBV9	TRBJ2-1	TRBD1	CASSAGTGLGNEQFF	TGTGCCAGCAGCGCTGGGACAGGGTTGGGCAATGAGCAGTTCTTC
NA	TRBV6-5	TRBJ1-1	NA	CASRNNMNTEAFF	TGTGCCAGCAGAAACAACATGAACACTGAAGCTTTCTTT
NA	TRBV5-4	TRBJ2-7	TRBD1	CASSPTLDRGYEQYF	TGTGCCAGCAGCCCAACCTTGGACAGGGGGTACGAGCAGTACTTC
NA	TRBV4-2	TRBJ2-1	TRBD1	CASSQESRGIYNEQFF	TGTGCCAGCAGCCAAGAAAGCAGGGGGATCTACAATGAGCAGTTCTTC
NA	TRBV29-1	TRBJ2-1	NA	CSVEYAAQGEQFF	TGCAGCGTTGAATACGCGGCCCAGGGTGAGCAGTTCTTC
NA	TRBV5-8	TRBJ2-1	TRBD1	CARQGAAYNEQFF	TGTGCCCGACAGGGGGCGGCCTACAATGAGCAGTTCTTC
NA	TRBV7-2	TRBJ1-5	NA	CASSASSGGNQPQHF	TGTGCCAGCAGCGCCTCCTCGGGGGGCAATCAGCCCCAGCATTTT
NA	TRBV2	TRBJ2-1	TRBD2	CASSLAGGPYNEQFF	TGTGCCAGCAGTCTAGCGGGGGGACCCTACAATGAGCAGTTCTTC
NA	TRBV15	TRBJ2-5	NA	CATSRAYRDSGETQYF	TGTGCCACCAGCAGAGCCTACAGGGATTCAGGCGAGACCCAGTACTTC
few	TRBV15	TRBJ2-3	NA	CATRGGLDTQYF	TGTGCCACCAGGGGGGGATTGGATACGCAGTATTTT
NA	TRBV7-8	TRBJ2-1	TRBD2	CASSSSGAAYNEQFF	TGTGCCAGCAGCTCTAGCGGGGCCGCCTACAATGAGCAGTTCTTC
NA	TRBV25-1	TRBJ1-6	TRBD1	CASSEMGTGGSPLHF	TGTGCCAGCAGTGAAATGGGGACAGGGGGTTCACCCCTCCACTTT
NA	TRBV7-3	TRBJ2-2	NA	CASSQRQGGTGELFF	TGTGCCAGCAGCCAGAGACAGGGAGGAACCGGGGAGCTGTTTTTT
NA	TRBV21-1	TRBJ1-4	NA	CASSRAGTGQGKLFF	TGTGCCAGCAGCCGAGCGGGGACAGGGCAAGGAAAACTGTTTTTT
few	TRBV7-9	TRBJ1-2	NA	CASSITDSANYGYTF	TGTGCCAGCAGTATCACCGACTCAGCTAACTATGGCTACACCTTC
few	TRBV9	TRBJ2-1	TRBD2	CASNLAGGPANGEQFF	TGTGCCAGCAATCTAGCGGGAGGGCCAGCTAACGGTGAGCAGTTCTTC
NA	TRBV9	TRBJ2-7	TRBD2	CASSPRLGGSEQYF	TGTGCCAGCAGCCCCCGACTGGGGGGGAGCGAGCAGTACTTC
few	TRBV7-3	TRBJ1-2	TRBD1	CASSLSGGKGYTF	TGTGCCAGCAGCTTATCAGGGGGGAAGGGCTACACCTTC
NA	TRBV27	TRBJ2-7	TRBD2	CASSPWGGYEQYF	TGTGCCAGCAGTCCGTGGGGGGGGTACGAGCAGTACTTC
NA	TRBV11-3	TRBJ2-1	NA	CASSLGSRNEQFF	TGTGCCAGCAGCTTAGGGAGTAGGAATGAGCAGTTCTTC
NA	TRBV6-1	TRBJ2-7	TRBD1	CASSPTGGYEQYF	TGTGCCAGCAGTCCGACAGGGGGCTACGAGCAGTACTTC
NA	TRBV2	TRBJ2-5	TRBD1	CASSEYPSDRGETQYF	TGTGCCAGCAGTGAATACCCCTCGGACAGGGGAGAGACCCAGTACTTC